What follows describes a single T cell receptor beta chain. PCR amplification relied on 60 Vbeta primers (plus 13 Jbeta primers). TCRdb's table, derived via immunoSEQ multiplex PCR, lists solely in-frame clones and lacks some. The repertoire holds approximately 170,000 clones, with around four fifths as singletons. These data originate in a study of cytomegalovirus exposure and HLA in healthy donors. V was shortened by 6 bases and J by 5 bases, with 14 bases between the two germline ends. The germline CDR1 and CDR2 sequences are SNHLY and FYNNEI. The CDR3 has 14 residues. The receptor's source is a man in his late teens or twenties in good health and CMV-seropositive. Sequencing was carried out using PBMCs. This chain connects TRBV2 to TRBJ2-1; a possible D gene is TRBD2 (5 bases). As DNA, the CDR3 is TGTGCCAGCAGGAGGGAACTCGGCCACAATGAGCAGTTCTTC. Protein: CASRRELGHNEQFF.